The entry below describes one T cell receptor beta chain. The data derive from a study of control samples from healthy donors and cancer patients. Assay: immunoSEQ multiplex PCR; the TCRdb copy retains only in-frame clones and omits some. The sample lists about 120,000 clones, 93% occurring once. Sequencing was done on a sample of blood. This receptor was obtained from a man under 40 in good health.

The CDR3 region has the DNA TGTGCTAGTGTCACCGGGGGAGGGGGTCTCACTGAAGCTTTCTTT. It yields the protein CASVTGGGGLTEAFF. This sequence joins TRBV12-5 and TRBJ1-1; D might be TRBD1 (6 bases). The V gene lost 7 bases and the J gene lost 4 bases, with 19 bases spanning the gap. Germline values: CDR1 LGHNT, CDR2 FRNRAP. There are 15 residues in the CDR3.